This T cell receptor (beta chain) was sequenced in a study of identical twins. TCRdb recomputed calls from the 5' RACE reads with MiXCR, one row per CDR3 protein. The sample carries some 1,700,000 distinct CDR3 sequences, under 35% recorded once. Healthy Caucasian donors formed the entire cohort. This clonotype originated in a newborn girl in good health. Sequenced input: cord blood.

Written as DNA, the CDR3 is TGTGCCAGTAGTATGGCCAGGGGGCGGGATGAAGCTTTCTTT. Amino acid sequence: CASSMARGRDEAFF. The chain links TRBV19 to TRBJ1-1; 8 positions match TRBD1. J was trimmed by 7 bases and V by 3 bases; bases with no gene match: 7. Germline-derived CDR1 and CDR2 are LNHDA and SQIVND (reference sequence). The CDR3 is 14 amino acids. Full variable domain (remainder filled in from reference TRBV19 and TRBJ1-1): DGGITQSPKYLFRKEGQNVTLSCEQNLNHDAMYWYRQDPGQGLRLIYYSQIVNDFQKGDIAEGYSVSREKKESFPLTVTSAQKNPTAFYLCASSMARGRDEAFFGQGTRLTVV.